This TCR beta chain emerged from a study of blood T cells in healthy people across ages. Study as a whole: Capture by template switching was about one barcoded beta molecule per two T cells. Study-wide points: TCR beta diversity per million T cells fell roughly linearly with age.

This clonotype occurred once. What it binds is not known. A second PCR of about 6 to 11 cycles used a sample-barcoded 5' primer and a J-beta primer mix. Per sample, CDR3-containing paired-end reads numbered at least 2.5 million. Via MiXCR, TCRdb re-called the 5' RACE reads, giving one row per CDR3 protein. The profile shows 1 million to 1.2 million distinct CDR3 sequences, less than 45% of them singletons. The CDR3 has 13 residues. Germline V lookup: CDR1 SGHNT, CDR2 YENEEA. Trimming left V 3 bases short and J 7 bases short, with 13 bases between. Sequences were obtained from blood. This chain joins TRBV11-3 and TRBJ2-7, with D maybe TRBD2 (6 bases). This TCR derives from a man younger than 35 in good health. The CDR3, as DNA: TGTGCCAGCAGCTTCGAGCGGGCGGATGAGCAGTACTTC. This sequence encodes CASSFERADEQYF.